Below are 17 T cell receptor beta chains sequenced from a single sample in a study of blood T cell repertoires in COVID-19. Data came from immunoSEQ multiplex PCR; TCRdb stores just in-frame clones and leaves some out. The sample shows fewer than 350,000 clones, roughly 88% of them seen only once. The sequenced material came from PBMCs or T cells enriched from blood (not recorded which). These receptors were collected from a man under 40 who had recovered from COVID-19.

The chain recombines TRBV7-9 with TRBJ1-2, with no clear D. This CDR3 contains 14 residues. The germline V and J ends were trimmed by 5 bases and 4 bases, with 14 bases remaining between them. Germline CDR1 is SEHNR and CDR2 is FQNEAQ (reference sequence). The CDR3 spells CASSPSRRGYGYTF. The CDR3 DNA is TGTGCCAGCAGCCCCTCCCGTCGGGGCTATGGCTACACCTTC. Together with reference TRBV7-9 and TRBJ1-2, the CDR3 gives the full variable domain: DTGVSQNPRHKITKRGQNVTFRCDPISEHNRLYWYRQTLGQGPEFLTYFQNEAQLEKSRLLSDRFSAERPKGSFSTLEIQRTEQGDSAMYLCASSPSRRGYGYTFGSGTRLTVV.

V is TRBV11-2 and J is TRBJ2-5, with TRBD1 as a possible D gene (6 bases). This CDR3 spans 16 amino acids. Germline loops: CDR1 SGHAT, CDR2 FQNNGV. Deletions cut 5 bases from V and 1 base from J, with 17 bases between. The CDR3 here is CASSPKSQGSQETQYF. CDR3 sequence (DNA): TGTGCCAGCAGCCCTAAAAGCCAGGGGAGCCAAGAGACCCAGTACTTC.

This sequence joins TRBV6-5 and TRBJ2-1, with 10 positions matching TRBD1. Per the germline V gene, CDR1 is MNHEY and CDR2 is SVGAGI. V lost 0 bases and J lost 7; bases outside the gene matches: 3. This CDR3 is built from 15 residues. CDR3 coding DNA: TGTGCCAGCAGTTACTCGACAGGGGGCGTGAATGAGCAGTTCTTC. It is translated as CASSYSTGGVNEQFF.

This sequence joins TRBV5-4 and TRBJ2-1; a possible D gene is TRBD2 (6 bases). V dropped 3 bases and J dropped 9 bases, with 13 bases sitting between them. Germline V gene data show CDR1 as SGHNT and CDR2 as YYREEE (reference sequence). This CDR3 region has 13 residues. This CDR3 reads CASSSTNGGEQFF. The CDR3 DNA sequence: TGTGCCAGCAGCTCAACTAACGGGGGTGAGCAGTTCTTC. The full variable domain, rest sourced from reference TRBV5-4 and TRBJ2-1, is ETGVTQSPTHLIKTRGQQVTLRCSSQSGHNTVSWYQQALGQGPQFIFQYYREEENGRGNFPPRFSGLQFPNYSSELNVNALELDDSALYLCASSSTNGGEQFFGPGTRLTVL.

This chain uses TRBV7-9 with TRBJ2-1; weak D call: TRBD2 (5 bases). Trimming cost V 5 bases and J 3 bases, with 11 bases left between them. CDR3 size: 14 residues. Germline CDR1 is SEHNR and CDR2 is FQNEAQ (reference sequence). As DNA, the CDR3 is TGTGCCAGCAGCATCTCCCGGGGCTACAATGAGCAGTTCTTC. As protein: CASSISRGYNEQFF.

CDR3 sequence (DNA): TGCAGTGCTAGTTCGGTCGGGTCCTTAAGCAATCAGCCCCAGCATTTT. This gives the protein CSASSVGSLSNQPQHF. This chain joins TRBV20-1 and TRBJ1-5; D remains ambiguous. The CDR3 extends over 16 amino acids. The V gene's germline CDR1 is DFQATT and CDR2 SNEGSKA (reference sequence). The V gene lost 3 bases and the J gene lost 1 base, with 16 bases spanning the gap.

V is TRBV6-5 and J is TRBJ1-1, with D possibly being TRBD1 (5 bases). V was pared by 7 bases and J by 5 bases, with 14 bases between. The CDR3 is 13 amino acids. Germline assignment: CDR1 MNHEY and CDR2 SVGAGI. DNA for the CDR3: TGTGCCAGCACCCTCAGGGAGGCGACTGAAGCTTTCTTT. This translates into CASTLREATEAFF.

The chain links TRBV5-1 to TRBJ1-4, with 9 bases lining up with TRBD1. Trimming removed 3 bases from V and 7 bases from J; junction bases left unmatched: 4. Germline CDR1 and CDR2: SGHRS and YFSETQ. This CDR3 contains 14 residues. The CDR3 bases are TGCGCCAGCAGCTGGACAGGGGAGGGTGAAAAACTGTTTTTT. Protein: CASSWTGEGEKLFF.

The chain combines TRBV28 with TRBJ1-2, with TRBD1 matching 7 bases. Trimming removed 2 bases from V and 5 bases from J; junction bases left unmatched: 5. The CDR3 is made up of 14 amino acids. Germline V gene data show CDR1 as MDHEN and CDR2 as SYDVKM. The CDR3 DNA reads TGTGCCAGCAGTTTACGGGCAGGGGGGTATGGCTACACCTTC. As protein: CASSLRAGGYGYTF.

V is TRBV9 and J is TRBJ2-7; no reliable D call. Germline-derived CDR1 and CDR2 are SGDLS and YYNGEE. V lost 2 bases and J 2 bases, leaving 11 bases between the germline ends. The CDR3 sequence is 14 residues long. In DNA, the CDR3 is TGTGCCAGCAGCGTCTTCGACAACCCCTACGAGCAGTACTTC. It yields the protein CASSVFDNPYEQYF. The whole variable domain, filled in from reference TRBV9 and TRBJ2-7, reads DSGVTQTPKHLITATGQRVTLRCSPRSGDLSVYWYQQSLDQGLQFLIQYYNGEERAKGNILERFSAQQFPDLHSELNLSSLELGDSALYFCASSVFDNPYEQYFGPGTRLTVT.

This CDR3 is CASRGSRSNEKLFF. CDR3 coding DNA: TGTGCCAGCCGCGGATCCCGGTCTAATGAAAAACTGTTTTTT. V usage is TRBV6-5 and J usage is TRBJ1-4; D is uncertain. The CDR3 runs to 14 residues. Per the germline V gene, CDR1 is MNHEY and CDR2 is SVGAGI. Between the trimmed V and J ends, which lost 8 bases and 3 bases, there was a span of 13 bases.

The chain is built from TRBV7-9 and TRBJ1-2; D perhaps matches TRBD1 (5 bases). This CDR3 has 16 amino acids. The germline CDR1 and CDR2 sequences are SEHNR and FQNEAQ (reference sequence). V gave up 5 bases and J gave up 4 bases, with 20 bases separating them. CDR3: CASSKSGGSTGYGYTF. The DNA for the CDR3 is TGTGCCAGCAGCAAGAGCGGGGGGTCCACCGGCTATGGCTACACCTTC.

This chain joins TRBV2 and TRBJ2-5; D uncertain. Germline values: CDR1 SNHLY, CDR2 FYNNEI. The V end lost 4 bases, the J end lost 5 bases, and 11 bases lay between the germline ends. The CDR3 contains 13 residues. The CDR3 reads CASSVVLRETQYF. In DNA form, the CDR3 reads TGTGCCAGCAGTGTAGTTCTGAGGGAGACCCAGTACTTC.

V usage is TRBV7-9 and J usage is TRBJ1-6; D perhaps matches TRBD1 (5 bases). The CDR3 contains 17 residues. Germline V gene lookup returns CDR1 SEHNR and CDR2 FQNEAQ (reference sequence). Between the trimmed V and J ends, which lost 1 base and 4 bases, there was a span of 14 bases. The CDR3 DNA follows: TGTGCCAGCAGCTTAGAAGCGGGGGGTGCTTATAATTCACCCCTCCACTTT. Its protein product is CASSLEAGGAYNSPLHF.

J is TRBJ1-3 and V is TRBV10-3, with 11 bases lining up with TRBD1. Germline loops: CDR1 ENHRY, CDR2 SYGVKD. CDR3 length: 17 amino acids. J gave up 0 bases and V 6 bases, and 7 bases lay outside the gene matches. For the CDR3, the DNA is TGTGCCATCAGGGACGGGACAGGGGGTCTCTCTGGAAACACCATATATTTT. This codes for CAIRDGTGGLSGNTIYF.

The sample holds a few counts of this clone. The V and J genes are TRBV13 and TRBJ1-2, with D tentatively TRBD1 (5 bases). V lost 0 bases and J lost 4, with 15 bases in between. CDR3 size: 16 residues. The germline CDR1 and CDR2 sequences are PRHDT and FYEKMQ (reference sequence). DNA of the CDR3: TGTGCCAGCAGCTTAGGTGCTGACAGTCAAGTCTATGGCTACACCTTC. This encodes CASSLGADSQVYGYTF.

This clone turned up a few times. The chain has TRBV11-2 and TRBJ1-1, with TRBD1 matching 10 bases. The CDR3 sequence is 15 residues long. Losses at the gene ends were 4 bases for V and 3 bases for J; bases not matched to a gene: 5. Per the germline V gene, CDR1 is SGHAT and CDR2 is FQNNGV. The CDR3 spells CASSSSDRGDTEAFF. In nucleotides, the CDR3 is TGTGCCAGCAGCTCCTCGGACAGGGGGGACACTGAAGCTTTCTTT.